This T cell receptor beta chain was recorded in a study of CDR3 diversity in severe acne. Using its own MiXCR run on the PCR reads, TCRdb lists one record per CDR3 protein. The sample has approximately 80,000 distinct CDR3 sequences, roughly 51% seen once. This receptor was identified in a male donor in good health, without acne. Sequenced material: blood.

CDR3 residues: CASSLTGSGYGYTF. The DNA of the CDR3 is TGTGCCAGCAGTTTAACAGGGAGCGGCTATGGCTACACCTTC. V usage is TRBV27 and J usage is TRBJ1-2; the D gene is possibly TRBD1 (6 bases). This CDR3 is 14 amino acids long. The germline gives CDR1 MNHEY, CDR2 SMNVEV (reference sequence). V was pared by 2 bases and J by 4 bases, with 11 bases between.